This T cell receptor beta chain was captured by sequencing in a study of early stage breast cancer tumors. Trimming at V came to 3 bases and at J to 5 bases, leaving 14 bases not matched to a gene. The germline V gene encodes CDR1 SGDLS and CDR2 YYNGEE. The CDR3 consists of 17 residues. Each sample had two DNA replicates, roughly 0.5 ug blood or roughly 1.4 ug tissue. Profiling relied on immunoSEQ multiplex PCR, and the TCRdb table lists in-frame clones only, not all of them. The sample lists about 36,000 clones; 70% to 85% were seen once. The chain is built from TRBV9 and TRBJ2-5, with TRBD2 matching over 9 bases. This TCR was sampled from a person aged 55-75 years with breast cancer. The sequenced sample was blood. Written as DNA, the CDR3 is TGTGCCAGCAGCGGGACTAGGGCGGGGGGGCTGCAGGAGACCCAGTACTTC. Protein product: CASSGTRAGGLQETQYF.